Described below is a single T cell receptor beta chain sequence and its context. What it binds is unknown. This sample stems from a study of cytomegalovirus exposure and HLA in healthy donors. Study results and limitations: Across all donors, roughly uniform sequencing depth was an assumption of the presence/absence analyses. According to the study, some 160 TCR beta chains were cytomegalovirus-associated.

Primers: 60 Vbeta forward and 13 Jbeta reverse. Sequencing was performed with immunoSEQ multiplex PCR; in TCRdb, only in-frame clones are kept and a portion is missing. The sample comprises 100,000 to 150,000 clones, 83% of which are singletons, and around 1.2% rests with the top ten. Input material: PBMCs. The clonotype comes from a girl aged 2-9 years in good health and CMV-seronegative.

CDR3 sequence reads: CASSQVAEGAEAFF. The CDR3 DNA is TGCGCCAGCAGCCAAGTTGCGGAGGGCGCTGAAGCTTTCTTT. The chain employs TRBV4-1 and TRBJ1-1; no definite D call. CDR1 and CDR2 (germline): MGHRA, YSYEKL. Trimming took 1 base from V and 6 from J, leaving 12 bases between them. The CDR3 length is 14 residues.